Listed below are T cell receptor beta chains from one sample, sequenced in a study of blood T cell repertoires in COVID-19. Here immunoSEQ multiplex PCR was the method, and the copy in TCRdb shows in-frame clones only, minus some. The table shows approximately 160,000 clones, with more than 85% occurring only once. What was sequenced was PBMCs or T cells enriched from blood (not recorded which). The receptors originated from a woman aged 45-65 years who had recovered from COVID-19. CDR3s include the opening cysteine and the closing phenylalanine or tryptophan. D genes are given only for firm matches. The size entry is marked missing in some rows and otherwise reads once, few, many or a size class.

-,TRBJ1-2,TRBV18,-,TGTGCCAGCTCACCAGGGGCGAACTATGGCTACACCTTC,CASSPGANYGYTF
-,TRBJ1-3,TRBV3-1/TRBV3-2,-,TGTGCCAGCAGACTCGGAGGGTACGGAAACACCATATATTTT,CASRLGGYGNTIYF
-,TRBJ2-7,TRBV5-1,-,TGCGCCAGCAGCTTGTCTACCCCTGTGCAGGGTTACTACGAGCAGTACTTC,CASSLSTPVQGYYEQYF
-,TRBJ2-2,TRBV4-1,TRBD1,TGCGCCAGCAGCCAGCCGGGACAGGGGGCCTCCTTCGGCACCGGGGAGCTGTTTTTT,CASSQPGQGASFGTGELFF
few,TRBJ1-1,TRBV28,TRBD1,TGTGCCAGCAGTCCACCCAGGGACAGGGCCCTTTGGGCTTTCTTT,CASSPPRDRALWAFF
once,TRBJ1-5,TRBV2,-,TGTGCCAGCAGTGAGGGCGGGGGCCGGAATCAGCCCCAGCATTTT,CASSEGGGRNQPQHF
-,TRBJ2-1,TRBV11-3,-,TGTGCCAGCAGCGAAGCAGGGTCTAGGTCCTACAATGAGCAGTTCTTC,CASSEAGSRSYNEQFF
-,TRBJ1-1,TRBV15,-,TGTGCCACCAGCAGAACCGCGGGGGGGGTGAACACTGAAGCTTTCTTT,CATSRTAGGVNTEAFF
-,TRBJ1-3,TRBV13,-,TGTGCCAGCAGCATTGACGGCAGGGCCTCTGGAAACACCATATATTTT,CASSIDGRASGNTIYF
-,TRBJ2-7,TRBV7-2,-,TGTGCCAGCAGCCCCCAACAGATTTCCTACGAGCAGTACTTC,CASSPQQISYEQYF
-,TRBJ2-7,TRBV29-1,TRBD2,TGCAGCGTTGAAGCCCAGGGACTAGCGGGAGTTCTGTACTTC,CSVEAQGLAGVLYF
-,TRBJ2-1,TRBV12-3/TRBV12-4,TRBD2,TGTGCCAGCCACTCCCGGACTAGCGGGAGTATCTTC,CASHSRTSGSIF
-,TRBJ2-7,TRBV4-1,-,TGCGCCAGCAGCCGTCCGAGCGGCGAGCAGTACTTC,CASSRPSGEQYF
-,TRBJ2-3,TRBV5-1,TRBD1,TGCGCCAGCAGCTTGGAGGGGGCACGCACAGATACGCAGTATTTT,CASSLEGARTDTQYF
-,TRBJ2-2,TRBV6-5,TRBD2,TGTGCCAGCAGCCGAGGGACTAGCAGTACCGGGGAGCTGTTTTTT,CASSRGTSSTGELFF
-,TRBJ2-1,TRBV7-8,-,TGTGCCAGCAGCTTGTCGGGAGACAACTACAATGAGCAGTTCTTC,CASSLSGDNYNEQFF
-,TRBJ2-7,TRBV14,TRBD2,TGTGCCAGCAGCCAAGATCGTGGACTAGCGCGCGAGCAGTACTTC,CASSQDRGLAREQYF
-,TRBJ2-3,TRBV6-6,-,TGTGCCAGCGCAATGCCCCCGGACAGAGGCACAGATACGCAGTATTTT,CASAMPPDRGTDTQYF
many,TRBJ2-6,TRBV4-2,-,TGTGCCAGCAGCCAAGAAGGGGGTTCCGGGGCCAACGTCCTGACTTTC,CASSQEGGSGANVLTF
-,TRBJ1-1,TRBV29-1,-,TGCAGCTCGAGGTTAGGGGGGAACACTGAAGCTTTCTTT,CSSRLGGNTEAFF
-,TRBJ2-3,TRBV5-1,TRBD2,TGCGCCAGCAGCCTGACTAGCGGAAGCACAGATACGCAGTATTTT,CASSLTSGSTDTQYF
once,TRBJ1-1,TRBV2,TRBD1,TGTGCCAGCAGTGATTACGGCACACAGGGGGAAGCTTTCTTT,CASSDYGTQGEAFF
few,TRBJ1-2,TRBV18,-,TGTGCCAGCTCACCACAAAGTGGAGAGGTCTATGGCTACACCTTC,CASSPQSGEVYGYTF